Detailed here is one T cell receptor (beta chain). This specimen belongs to a study of blood T cell repertoires in COVID-19. Study overall: Italy, Spain and the United States were the sources of the convalescent and acute COVID-19 samples. PBMCs, B-cell-depleted T cells, or T cells provided the cDNA or gDNA that made up the material.

Assay used: immunoSEQ multiplex PCR; TCRdb lists only in-frame clones, some missing. The sample shows 200,000 to 250,000 clones, 92% of them seen only once. Per germline, CDR1 SEHNR and CDR2 FQNEAQ (reference sequence). With 8 bases removed from V and 4 bases from J, the gap between germline ends came to 8 bases. The CDR3 is 11 amino acids. The sequence was collected from a man aged 25-45 years with acute or convalescent COVID-19. The source material was peripheral blood. The V gene is TRBV7-9, the J gene TRBJ1-1; a weak D match, TRBD1 (5 bases). The CDR3 protein is CASSGGTEAFF. The CDR3 nucleotides read TGTGCCAGCTCGGGGGGCACTGAAGCTTTCTTT.